The rows below give T cell receptor beta chains drawn from one sample of a study of graft-versus-host responses after intestinal transplantation. Sequencing was performed with immunoSEQ multiplex PCR; in TCRdb, only in-frame clones are kept and a portion is missing. This sample has 80,000 to 100,000 clones; under 90% occur once, and the top ten carry 0.095% to 0.11%. These receptors' targets are unknown. Here the sequenced sample was unstimulated CD4+ T cells sorted from spleen or lymph node cells, taken before intestinal transplant. These receptors came from a human donor who received an intestinal transplant. Both conserved end residues are part of each CDR3. The D gene is left open where the match is weak. The size of a clone is reported for some rows only, either as once, few or many, or as a class for expanded clones.

NA	TRBJ1-1	TRBV19	NA	TGTGCCAGTAGTATTCCCCAAGAAGCTTTCTTT	CASSIPQEAFF
NA	TRBJ1-5	TRBV10-2	NA	TGCGCCAGCAGCCCCGGGGGGGGGAATCAGCCCCAGCATTTT	CASSPGGGNQPQHF
NA	TRBJ2-5	TRBV4-1	NA	TGCGCCAGCAGCCGGCCACAACAAGAGACCCAGTACTTC	CASSRPQQETQYF
NA	TRBJ2-3	TRBV29-1	NA	TGCAGCGTTGAAGGGACAGCCGGCAATACGCAGTATTTT	CSVEGTAGNTQYF
NA	TRBJ1-6	TRBV13	TRBD1	TGTGCCAGCAGCCGGGACAGGGTTTCACCCCTCCACTTT	CASSRDRVSPLHF
NA	TRBJ1-1	TRBV14	NA	TGTGCCAGCAGCCAAGATCGGGGGATGAACACTGAAGCTTTCTTT	CASSQDRGMNTEAFF
NA	TRBJ2-7	TRBV15	NA	TGTGCCACCAGCAGAGCTAGGGGGAACTACGAGCAGTACTTC	CATSRARGNYEQYF
NA	TRBJ2-3	TRBV5-1	NA	TGCGCCAGCAGTTACCGGGACACCACAGATACGCAGTATTTT	CASSYRDTTDTQYF
once	TRBJ1-2	TRBV16	NA	TGTGCCAGCAGCCAATCTGAGGGGAGGGGCTACACCTTC	CASSQSEGRGYTF
NA	TRBJ2-1	TRBV25-1	NA	TGTGCCAGCAGTCCTCCCCGGGCAGGGGAGCAGTTCTTC	CASSPPRAGEQFF
NA	TRBJ1-1	TRBV5-6	NA	TGTGCCAGCAGCTTGGGACAGATCATGAACACTGAAGCTTTCTTT	CASSLGQIMNTEAFF
NA	TRBJ2-5	TRBV5-1	TRBD2	TGCGCCAGCAGCCCGAGGAGCGGGGAACAAGAGACCCAGTACTTC	CASSPRSGEQETQYF
NA	TRBJ2-1	TRBV5-6	TRBD1	TGTGCCAGCAGCTTTGGGGACAGGGGCAATGAGCAGTTCTTC	CASSFGDRGNEQFF
NA	TRBJ2-5	TRBV29-1	TRBD1	TGCAGCGCCCAGGGGGCGCAGGAGACCCAGTACTTC	CSAQGAQETQYF
NA	TRBJ2-5	TRBV5-1	NA	TGCGCCAGCACCCCATTTGGGGGGGCGGAGACCCAGTACTTC	CASTPFGGAETQYF
NA	TRBJ2-7	TRBV7-9	TRBD2	TGTGCCAGCAGCCCGAGACAGGGACTAGCGGGGACCTACGAGCAGTACTTC	CASSPRQGLAGTYEQYF
NA	TRBJ1-6	TRBV25-1	NA	TGTCCAAGAACAGGGAGCTCCTATAATTCACCCCTCCACTTT	CPRTGSSYNSPLHF
NA	TRBJ2-7	TRBV18	TRBD1	TGTGCCAGCTCACCCCCCCGACAGGGTATAGCCTACGAGCAGTACTTC	CASSPPRQGIAYEQYF
NA	TRBJ1-1	TRBV6-1	NA	TGTGCCCTTAGGGAGCTCATGAACACTGAAGCTTTCTTT	CALRELMNTEAFF
NA	TRBJ2-7	TRBV7-7	NA	TGTGCTAGCAGCCCCAGGGGTCCCTACGAGCAGTACTTC	CASSPRGPYEQYF
NA	TRBJ2-2	TRBV5-1	NA	TGCGCCAGCAGCTTGGAGGCAGGGGAAGCCGGGGAGCTGTTTTTT	CASSLEAGEAGELFF
NA	TRBJ2-4	TRBV2	TRBD1	TGTGCCAGCCAAATCGAGACAGGGACCAAAAACATTCAGTACTTC	CASQIETGTKNIQYF
NA	TRBJ2-7	TRBV19	NA	TGTGCCAGTAGTATAGGGGGCACACAGGGCTACGAGCAGTACTTC	CASSIGGTQGYEQYF
NA	TRBJ2-7	TRBV9	TRBD1	TGTGCCAGCAGCGGAGGACAGGGAAACTACGAGCAGTACTTC	CASSGGQGNYEQYF
few	TRBJ1-1	TRBV6-1	TRBD1	TGTGCCAGCAGTGAACAGGACAGGGTATGGCGTGAAGCTTTCTTT	CASSEQDRVWREAFF
NA	TRBJ1-1	TRBV6-5	NA	TGTGCCAGCAGACCCACAGGGACCAACACTGAAGCTTTCTTT	CASRPTGTNTEAFF
NA	TRBJ2-2	TRBV2	NA	TGTGCCAGCAGTGACACGCGCACCGGGGAGCTGTTTTTT	CASSDTRTGELFF
NA	TRBJ2-1	TRBV2	TRBD1	TGTGCCAGCAGAGTCCTGGACAGGCCGGTCGGCAATGAGCAGTTCTTC	CASRVLDRPVGNEQFF
few	TRBJ2-7	TRBV10-2	NA	TGCGCCAGCAGTGGGGGGCTCACCTACGAGCAGTACTTC	CASSGGLTYEQYF
once	TRBJ2-3	TRBV6-4	NA	TGTGCCAGCAGTGACAGCGGGCTAGGGGGCACAGATACGCAGTATTTT	CASSDSGLGGTDTQYF
NA	TRBJ1-2	TRBV7-9	NA	TGTGCCAGCAGCTTACTAGTCAGCCGTCATGGCTACACCTTC	CASSLLVSRHGYTF
NA	TRBJ2-5	TRBV7-9	TRBD1	TGTGCCAGCAGCTTCGACAGGGTCCGGGAGACCCAGTACTTC	CASSFDRVRETQYF
NA	TRBJ2-3	TRBV28	NA	TGTGCCAGCAGCCCTCTCCCGGAAGGACATACAGATACGCAGTATTTT	CASSPLPEGHTDTQYF
few	TRBJ2-5	TRBV6-5	NA	TGTGCCAGCACCACGGGGAGTGAGACCCAGTACTTC	CASTTGSETQYF
NA	TRBJ2-4	TRBV10-2	NA	TGCGCCATAAAAACAGGGGACGGGGGAAACATTCAGTACTTC	CAIKTGDGGNIQYF
NA	TRBJ2-2	TRBV7-3	NA	TGTGCCAGCAGCTTAAGCAGGAACACCGGGGAGCTGTTTTTT	CASSLSRNTGELFF
NA	TRBJ2-3	TRBV5-4	TRBD2	TGTGCCAGCAGCGGGGGGGCTAGCGGGGGGAGCACAGATACGCAGTATTTT	CASSGGASGGSTDTQYF
NA	TRBJ1-3	TRBV6-1	NA	TGTGCCAGCAGGGAACAGGGTCTCTCTGGAAACACCATATATTTT	CASREQGLSGNTIYF
NA	TRBJ2-6	TRBV5-4	TRBD2	TGTGCCAGCAGCCAGGGACTAGCGGGCCGCTCTGGGGCCAACGTCCTGACTTTC	CASSQGLAGRSGANVLTF
NA	TRBJ2-2	TRBV5-4	NA	TGTGCCAGCAGCCCCCCGGGATACCCGGGCACCGGGGAGCTGTTTTTT	CASSPPGYPGTGELFF
NA	TRBJ1-2	TRBV5-1	NA	TGCGCCAGCAGCCGACAGGACGGCTATGGCTACACCTTC	CASSRQDGYGYTF
once	TRBJ1-2	TRBV18	TRBD1	TGTGCCAGCTCACCAGTCCGGGGACAGGACGGGGGTGGCTACACCTTC	CASSPVRGQDGGGYTF
NA	TRBJ1-2	TRBV6-5	TRBD1	TGTGCCAGCAGTTACTCGTCACAGGGGTATGGCTACACCTTC	CASSYSSQGYGYTF
NA	TRBJ2-3	TRBV6-1	TRBD1	TGTGCCAGCAGTTCCACAGGGGAATGGGATACGCAGTATTTT	CASSSTGEWDTQYF
NA	TRBJ2-1	TRBV4-1	NA	TGCGCCAGCAGCCACCCCACGGCGGGGCGACCTTCCTACAATGAGCAGTTCTTC	CASSHPTAGRPSYNEQFF
NA	TRBJ2-2	TRBV5-4	NA	TGTGCCAGCAGCTTTGACACGAACACCGGGGAGCTGTTTTTT	CASSFDTNTGELFF
NA	TRBJ1-1	TRBV27	NA	TGTGCCAGCAGTTGGGGCGCAAGAACTGAAGCTTTCTTT	CASSWGARTEAFF
NA	TRBJ1-4	TRBV5-1	NA	TGCGCCAGCAGCCCCTTGACAGGCACTAATGAAAAACTGTTTTTT	CASSPLTGTNEKLFF
NA	TRBJ1-1	TRBV6-5	NA	TGTGCCAGCTTGGGGGCGAACACTGAAGCTTTCTTT	CASLGANTEAFF